The 23 T cell receptor beta chains reported below all come from one sample, sequenced in a study of Ad26.COV2.S vaccination and SARS-CoV-2 variants. Treatment indicated: approximately 18 received Ad26.COV2.S at low or high dose, single or two shots; 5 received placebo; per-sample allocation not given. Samples analyzed were those drawn on day 63 after the first vaccine or placebo injection. Using immunoSEQ multiplex PCR, the repertoire was profiled, and TCRdb retains in-frame clones only, with some absent. The sample has 430,000 or so clones; roughly nine tenths are singletons. The sample in question was peripheral blood, obtained in a trial of Ad26.COV2.S vaccine versus placebo. The receptors were gathered from a person aged 18-65 years who received the Ad26.COV2.S COVID-19 vaccine or a placebo.

The chain joins TRBV27 to TRBJ2-2; 10 bases are shared with TRBD1. The J segment lost 15 bases and the V segment lost 0 bases, leaving 10 bases of the junction unmatched. The germline CDR1 and CDR2 sequences are MNHEY and SMNVEV (reference sequence). CDR3 size: 15 residues. The chain's CDR3 is CASSLSIPGQGLLFF. The CDR3 DNA sequence: TGTGCCAGCAGTTTATCGATCCCGGGACAGGGGTTGTTGTTTTTT.

This clone was counted only a few times. The chain has TRBV7-3 and TRBJ2-3; TRBD2 aligns across 7 bases. The V and J ends lost 5 bases and 0 bases, in that order; junction bases with no gene match: 5. This CDR3 has 15 amino acids. The germline V gene encodes CDR1 SGHTA and CDR2 FQGTGA. CDR3 amino acids: CASSPASGSTDTQYF. In DNA form, the CDR3 reads TGTGCCAGCAGCCCCGCTAGCGGCAGCACAGATACGCAGTATTTT.

This rearrangement joins TRBV11-3 to TRBJ2-1, with D maybe TRBD2 (6 bases). This CDR3 has 17 residues. The V gene's germline CDR1 is SGHNT and CDR2 YENEEA. V shed 1 base and J shed 3 bases, with 16 bases lying between them. The CDR3 loop reads CASSLVNGRGIYNEQFF. The CDR3 DNA is TGTGCCAGCAGCTTAGTGAACGGACGGGGGATCTACAATGAGCAGTTCTTC.

The chain carries TRBV12-2 and TRBJ2-7. TRBV12-2 is labeled a pseudogene. This CDR3 is 15 amino acids long. The CDR3 bases are TGTGCAAGTCGCTTAGGAGGGGGGCCGCTCTCCGAGCAGTACGTC. Translated: CASRLGGGPLSEQYV.

The table lists this clone with a few counts. This sequence joins TRBV6-6 and TRBJ2-7; 9 bases align to TRBD1. The CDR3 length is 14 residues. The germline gives CDR1 MNHNY, CDR2 SVGAGI (reference sequence). J lost 0 bases, V lost 6 bases, and 3 bases had no gene match. This CDR3 is CASRRTGDSYEQYF. The CDR3 DNA follows: TGTGCCAGCAGACGGACAGGGGACTCCTACGAGCAGTACTTC.

The chain couples TRBV7-9 to TRBJ2-7; D gene unclear. The length of the CDR3 is 14 residues. Germline CDR1 SEHNR, CDR2 FQNEAQ (reference sequence). V was shortened by 3 bases and J by 7 bases, with 16 bases between the two germline ends. CDR3 in amino acids: CASSFFHGPQEQYF. The DNA for the CDR3 is TGTGCCAGCAGCTTTTTCCACGGCCCCCAGGAGCAGTACTTC.

This clone occurred once. This rearrangement joins TRBV19 to TRBJ2-3, with D possibly matching TRBD2 (5 bases). Trimming took 3 bases from V and 3 from J, leaving 16 bases between them. Germline V gives CDR1 LNHDA, CDR2 SQIVND (reference sequence). This CDR3 contains 16 residues. The chain's CDR3 is CASSIRAGNPTDTQYF. CDR3 in DNA: TGTGCCAGTAGTATTAGGGCCGGGAACCCGACAGATACGCAGTATTTT.

The CDR3 region has the DNA TGCGCCAGCAGCCAGGGGGCGGGGAGGACAGGGGAAAGCGGGGAGCTGTTTTTT. Translating it yields CASSQGAGRTGESGELFF. V and J are TRBV4-3 and TRBJ2-2; 9 bases fit TRBD1. Germline trimming cut 3 bases from V and 7 bases from J; bases unmatched to any gene: 15. Germline V gives CDR1 LGHNA, CDR2 YSLEER. The CDR3 loop spans 18 amino acids.

Only one count was recorded for this clone. The chain uses TRBV7-8 and TRBJ1-2, with D unclear. The germline V gene encodes CDR1 SGHVS and CDR2 FQNEAQ. V was clipped by 5 bases and J by 4 bases, with 14 bases between them. CDR3 length: 14 residues. CDR3 sequence reads: CASSPSTQAYGYTF. The CDR3 region has the DNA TGTGCCAGCAGCCCATCGACGCAAGCCTATGGCTACACCTTC.

The chain has TRBV28 and TRBJ2-2, with 7 bases that match TRBD2. Looked up from germline, CDR1 is MDHEN and CDR2 is SYDVKM. The junction had 11 bases not matched to a gene; V was cut back by 5 bases and J by 5 bases. The CDR3 totals 16 residues. The CDR3 DNA follows: TGTGCCAGCAGTCCCTGGGCGGGAGTAGGAACCGGGGAGCTGTTTTTT. Translating gives CASSPWAGVGTGELFF.

This clone was seen a handful of times. The rearrangement links TRBV6-5 to TRBJ2-3; TRBD1 agrees at 7 bases. The CDR3 has 15 amino acids. CDR1 and CDR2 (germline): MNHEY, SVGAGI. Germline trimming cut 1 base from V and 1 base from J; bases unmatched to any gene: 2. The CDR3 DNA follows: TGTGCCAGCAGTTACTGGGGGACAGGCACAGATACGCAGTATTTT. It yields the protein CASSYWGTGTDTQYF.

The J gene is TRBJ2-5, the V gene TRBV5-1; 7 bases line up with TRBD2. This CDR3 is built from 17 residues. The V gene end was trimmed by 1 base and the J gene end by 5 bases; junction bases not matched to a gene: 14. Germline V CDR1 and CDR2: SGHRS, YFSETQ. The CDR3 reads CASSLFLAAGSRETQYF. The CDR3 nucleotides are TGCGCCAGCAGCTTGTTTTTGGCAGCGGGATCGCGGGAGACCCAGTACTTC.

Concerning this clone: This CDR3 is also generated by other DNA sequences in the sample. V and J are TRBV25-1 and TRBJ1-2; D gene ambiguous. Germline V lookup: CDR1 MGHDK, CDR2 SYGVNS. The ends were cut back, 3 bases at V and 4 bases at J, with 6 bases in the middle. This CDR3 has 12 residues. In nucleotides, the CDR3 is TGTGCCAGCAGTGACGGACGCTATGGCTACACCTTC. Residues: CASSDGRYGYTF.

The chain couples TRBV5-8 to TRBJ2-5; no firm D call. The length of the CDR3 is 15 residues. Germline values: CDR1 SGHTS, CDR2 YDEGEE. V lost 0 bases to trimming and J lost 0 bases, with 9 bases between them. The CDR3 bases are TGTGCCAGCAGCTTGGGTCAGGCCAACCAAGAGACCCAGTACTTC. It translates to CASSLGQANQETQYF.

The genes are TRBV4-1 and TRBJ2-7; tentative D call: TRBD1 (6 bases). CDR1 and CDR2 (germline): MGHRA, YSYEKL. V shed 4 bases and J shed 4 bases, with 17 bases lying between them. This CDR3 region has 15 residues. CDR3 in amino acids: CASSLLTGLGYEQYF. The CDR3 bases are TGCGCCAGCAGCCTCCTGACAGGTCTCGGGTACGAGCAGTACTTC.

V usage is TRBV7-2 and J usage is TRBJ2-2; 11 positions agree with TRBD2. V gave up 6 bases and J gave up 6 bases; unmatched junction bases: 6. The CDR3 consists of 15 residues. The germline V gene has CDR1 SGHTA and CDR2 FQGNSA. The CDR3 DNA sequence: TGTGCCAGCAGACGGATTAGCGGGGGGGCCGGGGAGCTGTTTTTT. Protein: CASRRISGGAGELFF.

The rearrangement joins TRBV6-1 to TRBJ1-6; D gene uncertain. Germline V lookup: CDR1 MNHNS, CDR2 SASEGT. V was cut by 2 bases and J by 8 bases, with 7 bases left in between. The CDR3 is 13 amino acids. CDR3 sequence (DNA): TGTGCCAGCAGTGAACTGGCAGATTCACCCCTCCACTTT. This gives the protein CASSELADSPLHF.

This clone was seen just once. The same CDR3 also results from other DNA sequences found in this sample. The chain recombines TRBV19 with TRBJ2-7; possibly TRBD2 for D (5 bases). This CDR3 is built from 13 residues. The ends were cut back, 1 base at V and 4 bases at J, with 8 bases in the middle. CDR1 is LNHDA, CDR2 SQIVND, per germline (reference sequence). DNA for the CDR3: TGTGCCAGTAGTATAGTTCCGGGGTACGAGCAGTACGTC. Protein sequence: CASSIVPGYEQYV.

The chain links TRBV18 to TRBJ2-7, with unresolved D. The CDR3 is made up of 14 amino acids. The V end was cut by 6 bases, the J end by 6 bases, with 18 bases between. The V gene's germline CDR1 is KGHSH and CDR2 LQKENI. The CDR3 DNA sequence: TGTGCCAGCTCCTCACTCCAGGCGGCAACCGAGCAGTACGTC. Protein: CASSSLQAATEQYV.

This chain links TRBV7-9 with TRBJ1-2; D ambiguous. V shed 3 bases and J shed 4 bases, with 12 bases lying between them. Germline V lookup: CDR1 SEHNR, CDR2 FQNEAQ (reference sequence). This CDR3 has 14 amino acids. CDR3 protein: CASSLPGKGYGYTF. CDR3 bases: TGTGCCAGCAGCTTGCCGGGAAAGGGCTATGGCTACACCTTC.

The count of this clone is one. The chain recombines TRBV6-5 with TRBJ2-1; unclear D gene. The germline gives CDR1 MNHEY, CDR2 SVGAGI. V gave up 2 bases and J gave up 5 bases, with 10 bases separating them. CDR3 size: 14 residues. The CDR3 bases are TGTGCCAGCAGTTACGGACCCCCGAACAATGAGCAGTTCTTC. Translated, it gives CASSYGPPNNEQFF.

The genes are TRBV14 and TRBJ1-1; tentatively, D is TRBD1 (6 bases). V was shortened by 4 bases and J by 4 bases, with 16 bases between the two germline ends. The CDR3 is 15 residues long. The germline V gene has CDR1 SGHDN and CDR2 FVKESK. In DNA, the CDR3 is TGTGCCAGCAGCCTCCGGCGGGGGCTGGGCACTGAAGCTTTCTTT. Translation: CASSLRRGLGTEAFF.

The chain is built from TRBV2 and TRBJ1-6; tentative D call: TRBD1 (5 bases). This CDR3 has 13 residues. Germline V CDR1 and CDR2: SNHLY, FYNNEI. V was cut by 8 bases and J by 9 bases, with 14 bases left in between. CDR3 coding DNA: TGTGCCAGCGGTACAGGTCGGAGTTCACCCCTCCACTTT. This gives the protein CASGTGRSSPLHF.